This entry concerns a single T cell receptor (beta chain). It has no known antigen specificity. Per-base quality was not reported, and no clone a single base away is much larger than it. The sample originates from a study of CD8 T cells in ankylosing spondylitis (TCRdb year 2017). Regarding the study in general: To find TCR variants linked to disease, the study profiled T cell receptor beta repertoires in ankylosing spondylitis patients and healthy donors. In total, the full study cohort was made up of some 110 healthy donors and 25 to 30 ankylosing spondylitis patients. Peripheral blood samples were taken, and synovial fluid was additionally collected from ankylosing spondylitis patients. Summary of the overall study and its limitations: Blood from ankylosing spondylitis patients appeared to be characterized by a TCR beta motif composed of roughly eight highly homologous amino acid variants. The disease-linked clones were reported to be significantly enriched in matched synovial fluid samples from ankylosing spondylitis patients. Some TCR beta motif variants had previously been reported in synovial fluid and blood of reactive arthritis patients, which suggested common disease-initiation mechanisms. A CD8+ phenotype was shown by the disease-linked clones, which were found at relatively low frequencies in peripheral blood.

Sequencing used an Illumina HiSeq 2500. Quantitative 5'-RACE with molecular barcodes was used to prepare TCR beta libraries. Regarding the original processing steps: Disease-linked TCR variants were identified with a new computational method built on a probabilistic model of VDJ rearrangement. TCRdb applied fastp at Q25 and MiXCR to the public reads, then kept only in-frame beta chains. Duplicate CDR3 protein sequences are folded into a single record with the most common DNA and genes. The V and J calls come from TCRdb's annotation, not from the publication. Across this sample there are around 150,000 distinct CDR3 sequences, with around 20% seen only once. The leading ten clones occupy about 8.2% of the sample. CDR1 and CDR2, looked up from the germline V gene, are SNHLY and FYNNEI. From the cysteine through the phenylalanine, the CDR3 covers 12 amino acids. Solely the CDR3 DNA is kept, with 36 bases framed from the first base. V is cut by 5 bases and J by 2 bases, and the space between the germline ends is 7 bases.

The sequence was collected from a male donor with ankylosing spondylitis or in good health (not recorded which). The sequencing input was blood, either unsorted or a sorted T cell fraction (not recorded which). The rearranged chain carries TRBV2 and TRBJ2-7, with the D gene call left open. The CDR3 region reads CASSPEPYEQYF. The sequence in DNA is TGTGCCAGCAGTCCGGAGCCCTACGAGCAGTACTTC.